This T cell receptor (beta chain) was profiled in a study of T cell responses to AZD1222 COVID-19 vaccine. Sequenced by immunoSEQ multiplex PCR; TCRdb stores in-frame clones only, minus some. The sample consists of 66,000 or so clones, roughly 87% of them appearing once. CDR1 is GTSNPN and CDR2 is SVGIG in the germline V gene (reference sequence). The CDR3 contains 16 residues. Trimming shortened V by 0 bases and J by 3 bases, and 15 bases separated the two germline ends. This chain links TRBV30 with TRBJ1-5, with D possibly being TRBD1 (6 bases). This receptor was obtained from an adult in good health. The sequencing here drew on peripheral blood, taken on day 0 of AZD1222 vaccination. As DNA, the CDR3 is TGTGCCTGGAGTGTGGGGCAGTCAGGGGCCAATCAGCCCCAGCATTTT. Its protein product is CAWSVGQSGANQPQHF.